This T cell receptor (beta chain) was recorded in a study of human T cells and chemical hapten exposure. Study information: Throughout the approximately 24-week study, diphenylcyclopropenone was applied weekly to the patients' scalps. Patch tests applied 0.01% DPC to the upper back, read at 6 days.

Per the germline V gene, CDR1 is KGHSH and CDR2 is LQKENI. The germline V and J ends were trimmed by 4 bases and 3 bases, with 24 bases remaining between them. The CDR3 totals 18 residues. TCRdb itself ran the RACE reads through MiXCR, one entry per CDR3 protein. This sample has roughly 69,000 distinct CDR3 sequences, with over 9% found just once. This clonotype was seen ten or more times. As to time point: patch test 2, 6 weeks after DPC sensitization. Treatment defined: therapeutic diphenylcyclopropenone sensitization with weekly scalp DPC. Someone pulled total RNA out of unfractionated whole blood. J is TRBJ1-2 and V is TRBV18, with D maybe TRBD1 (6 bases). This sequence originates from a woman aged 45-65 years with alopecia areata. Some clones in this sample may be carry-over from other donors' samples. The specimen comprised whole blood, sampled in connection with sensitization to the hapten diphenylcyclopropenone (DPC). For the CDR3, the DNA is TGTGCCAGCTCACGAGATCCCCCCGACAGGTGGAGTTACTATGGCTACACCTTC. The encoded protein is CASSRDPPDRWSYYGYTF.